This T cell receptor beta chain stems from a study of long-term antiretroviral therapy in people with HIV. The authors ran the immunoSEQ assay, v3.0, at survey level. Data came from immunoSEQ multiplex PCR; TCRdb stores just in-frame clones and leaves some out. This table has about 32,000 clones, roughly 94% appearing once. Of note for this clone: Its antigen remains unknown.

Overall study findings and caveats: Clones with expansion before ART led the repertoire at all time points.

V was cut by 3 bases and J by 5 bases, with 14 bases left in between. CDR1 is SNHLY, CDR2 FYNNEI, per germline. CDR3 length: 14 residues. This chain links TRBV2 with TRBJ2-7; TRBD1 might be the D (6 bases). The sequences come from unsorted PBMCs, collected 4.1 years after starting antiretroviral therapy. This clonotype originated in a woman aged 45-59 years with HIV. CDR3: CASSESPGVNEQYF. CDR3 DNA sequence: TGTGCCAGCAGTGAGTCTCCAGGGGTGAACGAGCAGTACTTC.